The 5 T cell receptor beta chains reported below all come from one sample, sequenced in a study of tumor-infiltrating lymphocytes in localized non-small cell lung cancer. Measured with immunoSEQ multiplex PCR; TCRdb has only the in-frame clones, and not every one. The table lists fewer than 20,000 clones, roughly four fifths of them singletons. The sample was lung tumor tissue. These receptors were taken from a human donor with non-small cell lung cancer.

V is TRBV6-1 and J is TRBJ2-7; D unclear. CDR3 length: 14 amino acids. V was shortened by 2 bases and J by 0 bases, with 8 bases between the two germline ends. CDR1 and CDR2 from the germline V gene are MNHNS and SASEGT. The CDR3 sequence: CASSENPSSYEQYF. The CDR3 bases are TGTGCCAGCAGTGAAAATCCTAGCTCCTACGAGCAGTACTTC.

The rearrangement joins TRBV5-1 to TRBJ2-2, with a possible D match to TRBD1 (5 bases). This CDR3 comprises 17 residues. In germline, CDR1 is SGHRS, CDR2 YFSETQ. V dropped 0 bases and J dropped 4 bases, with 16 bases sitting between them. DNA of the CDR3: TGCGCCAGCAGCTTGGCCTTGACAGCTCAGGTCACCGGGGAGCTGTTTTTT. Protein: CASSLALTAQVTGELFF.

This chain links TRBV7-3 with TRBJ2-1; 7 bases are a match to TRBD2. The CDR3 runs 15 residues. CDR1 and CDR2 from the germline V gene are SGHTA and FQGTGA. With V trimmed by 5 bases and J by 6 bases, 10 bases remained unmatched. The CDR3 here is CASSPTRLAANEQFF. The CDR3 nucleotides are TGTGCCAGCAGCCCCACCAGGCTAGCGGCCAATGAGCAGTTCTTC.

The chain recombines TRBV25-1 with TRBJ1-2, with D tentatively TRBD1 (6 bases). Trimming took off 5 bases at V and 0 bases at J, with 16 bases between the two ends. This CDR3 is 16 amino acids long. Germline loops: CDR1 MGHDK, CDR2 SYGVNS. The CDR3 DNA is TGTGCCAGCAGTCCGGCCCACAGGGACGCTAACTATGGCTACACCTTC. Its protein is CASSPAHRDANYGYTF.

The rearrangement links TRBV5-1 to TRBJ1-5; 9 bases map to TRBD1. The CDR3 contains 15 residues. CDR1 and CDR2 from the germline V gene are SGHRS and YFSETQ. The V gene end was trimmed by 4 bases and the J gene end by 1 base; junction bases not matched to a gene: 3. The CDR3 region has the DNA TGCGCCAGCAGCGAGGGACAGGGCAGCAATCAGCCCCAGCATTTT. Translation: CASSEGQGSNQPQHF.